Each of the 29 T cell receptor beta chains below was sequenced from the same sample in a study of blood T cell repertoires in COVID-19. Libraries were prepared by immunoSEQ multiplex PCR; TCRdb keeps only in-frame clonotypes and omits some of them. Of fewer than 400,000 clones in the sample, around 83% were seen once. Sequencing was carried out using peripheral blood. Receptor source: a man between 25 and 39 years old with active or convalescent COVID-19.

This rearrangement joins TRBV20-1 to TRBJ1-2; 7 bases are a match to TRBD1. CDR1 DFQATT and CDR2 SNEGSKA come from the germline V gene (reference sequence). The CDR3 totals 11 residues. V gave up 5 bases and J gave up 7 bases; unmatched junction bases: 4. CDR3 coding DNA: TGCAGTGCTGTACACAGGGGTGGCTACACCTTC. It translates to CSAVHRGGYTF.

The CDR3 region has the DNA TGCGCCAGCAGCCCGACGGCTAGCGGGAGGAATGAGCAGTTCTTC. It is translated as CASSPTASGRNEQFF. This chain uses TRBV5-1 with TRBJ2-1; 11 nucleotides align to TRBD2. The CDR3 extends over 15 amino acids. Germline V lookup: CDR1 SGHRS, CDR2 YFSETQ. The V and J ends lost 4 bases and 7 bases, in that order; junction bases with no gene match: 7.

This rearrangement joins TRBV6-2 or TRBV6-3 to TRBJ2-3; D call uncertain. The CDR3 extends over 11 amino acids. Germline CDR1 and CDR2: MNHEY and SVGEGT. The germline V and J ends were trimmed by 5 bases and 4 bases, with 4 bases remaining between them. The CDR3: CASSLPDTQYF. The CDR3 DNA reads TGTGCCAGCAGTCTTCCAGATACGCAGTATTTT.

This chain links TRBV5-6 with TRBJ2-3, with 10 bases aligning to TRBD2. Germline V CDR1 and CDR2: SGHDT, YYEEEE. The CDR3 covers 15 residues. V shed 4 bases and J 6 bases; nucleotides not matched to a gene: 8. Here the CDR3 DNA reads TGTGCCAGCAGCGTGCTAGCGGGAGTCGGGGATACGCAGTATTTT. Translating gives CASSVLAGVGDTQYF.

CDR3 coding DNA: TGTGCCCTTACAGGGCCGATGGATGAGCAGTTCTTC. It is translated as CALTGPMDEQFF. The chain combines TRBV30 with TRBJ2-1, with D tentatively TRBD1 (6 bases). CDR1 and CDR2 from the germline V gene are GTSNPN and SVGIG (reference sequence). The CDR3 spans 12 residues. The V end was cut by 8 bases, the J end by 8 bases, with 16 bases between.

The chain is built from TRBV6-5 and TRBJ1-2; D not certain. CDR1 and CDR2 from the germline V gene are MNHEY and SVGAGI. This CDR3 comprises 13 residues. The V end lost 8 bases, the J end lost 3 bases, and 13 bases lay between the germline ends. The CDR3 here is CASRDLGDYGYTF. The CDR3 region has the DNA TGTGCCAGCCGAGACCTCGGGGACTATGGCTACACCTTC.

This chain uses TRBV9 with TRBJ1-3, with a weak D call TRBD1 (6 bases). Trimming shortened V by 1 base and J by 0 bases, and 8 bases separated the two germline ends. CDR3 length equals 15 residues. Germline loops: CDR1 SGDLS, CDR2 YYNGEE. The CDR3 DNA sequence: TGTGCCAGCAGCGTAAAGGGGGACTCTGGAAACACCATATATTTT. Amino acids: CASSVKGDSGNTIYF.

This clone was counted a few times. V usage is TRBV20-1 and J usage is TRBJ2-5; TRBD2 agrees at 8 bases. V was pared by 3 bases and J by 2 bases, with 8 bases of the junction left unmatched. Germline V gene sequence: CDR1 DFQATT, CDR2 SNEGSKA (reference sequence). The CDR3 extends over 15 amino acids. The CDR3 spells CSASKPGGGQETQYF. In nucleotides, the CDR3 is TGCAGTGCTAGTAAGCCCGGGGGGGGACAAGAGACCCAGTACTTC.

The chain joins TRBV18 to TRBJ2-3; D possibly corresponds to TRBD2 (5 bases). Germline-derived CDR1 and CDR2 are KGHSH and LQKENI. V was trimmed by 4 bases and J by 0 bases, leaving 14 bases between them. The CDR3 consists of 16 residues. CDR3 protein: CASSLRADPSTDTQYF. DNA of the CDR3: TGTGCCAGCTCACTTCGAGCGGACCCAAGCACAGATACGCAGTATTTT.

The chain has TRBV5-6 and TRBJ1-2; 8 bases agree with TRBD1. The J segment lost 8 bases and the V segment lost 6 bases, leaving 9 bases of the junction unmatched. Germline V lookup: CDR1 SGHDT, CDR2 YYEEEE. The CDR3 runs 13 residues. The CDR3 nucleotides are TGTGCCAGCATCCTCAGGGGGCTGGAGGGCTACACCTTC. It codes for CASILRGLEGYTF.

This chain links TRBV23-1 with TRBJ2-2; D is unclear. TRBV23-1 qualifies as an ORF whose function is uncertain. The V and J ends lost 6 bases and 6 bases respectively, with 11 bases between them. The CDR3 has 13 residues. The CDR3 DNA reads as TGCGCCAGCAGCCCCACAGATTCCGGGGAGCTGTTTTTT. Encoded protein: CASSPTDSGELFF.

The genes are TRBV24-1 and TRBJ2-5; tentatively, D is TRBD1 (5 bases). V was clipped by 6 bases and J by 4 bases, with 11 bases between them. This CDR3 comprises 13 residues. Germline V lookup: CDR1 KGHDR, CDR2 SFDVKD. In DNA, the CDR3 is TGTGCCACCAGTCTCGGCAGGGCAGAGACCCAGTACTTC. Amino acid sequence: CATSLGRAETQYF.

This clone was found a few times. The J gene is TRBJ1-1, the V gene TRBV4-1; TRBD1 agrees at 10 bases. Germline V CDR1 and CDR2: MGHRA, YSYEKL. The CDR3 is 13 residues long. The V and J ends lost 3 bases and 11 bases, in that order; junction bases with no gene match: 6. CDR3 in DNA: TGCGCCAGCAGCCAGCGGGACAGGGGCACGGCTTTCTTT. Translating gives CASSQRDRGTAFF.

This clone was found a few times. This chain uses TRBV27 with TRBJ2-7; 9 bases map to TRBD2. The CDR3 has 16 amino acids. J lost 3 bases, V lost 6 bases, and 12 bases had no gene match. Germline V gene sequence: CDR1 MNHEY, CDR2 SMNVEV (reference sequence). CDR3 amino acids: CASRTLVGTSSYEQYF. The CDR3 DNA is TGTGCCAGCAGGACCCTCGTAGGGACTAGCAGCTACGAGCAGTACTTC.

This clone was counted a few times. The chain recombines TRBV5-1 with TRBJ2-3; D uncertain. Germline V gene lookup returns CDR1 SGHRS and CDR2 YFSETQ. There are 14 residues in the CDR3. V was cut by 4 bases and J by 5 bases, with 14 bases left in between. The CDR3 region is CASSVITEIDTQYF. As DNA, the CDR3 is TGCGCCAGCAGCGTAATCACTGAGATAGATACGCAGTATTTT.

This clone turned up a few times. The chain has TRBV11-1 and TRBJ2-1; weak D call: TRBD2 (7 bases). V lost 5 bases and J 5 bases, leaving 19 bases between the germline ends. The CDR3 covers 16 residues. Germline lookup yields CDR1 SGHAT and CDR2 FQDESV (reference sequence). The CDR3: CASSLGGWGGHNEQFF. The DNA of the CDR3 is TGTGCCAGCAGCCTTGGAGGCTGGGGGGGGCACAATGAGCAGTTCTTC.

About this clone: The junction departs from germline at one end; a sequencing error may be responsible. This rearrangement joins TRBV6-1 to TRBJ2-3; a weak D match, TRBD1 (6 bases). This CDR3 has 12 amino acids. Germline CDR1 is MNHNS and CDR2 is SASEGT. This CDR3 reads CASREGQWLQYF. CDR3 coding DNA: TGTGCCAGCAGGGAAGGACAGTGGTTGCAGTATTTT.

V usage is TRBV5-8 and J usage is TRBJ1-2; D not resolved. The germline V gene has CDR1 SGHTS and CDR2 YDEGEE. The CDR3 is 12 residues long. With 2 bases removed from V and 8 bases from J, the gap between germline ends came to 10 bases. Here the CDR3 DNA reads TGTGCCAGCAGCTTACTGGGCCTAGGCTACACCTTC. It codes for CASSLLGLGYTF.

The V gene is TRBV6-1, the J gene TRBJ2-7; D uncertain. Looked up from germline, CDR1 is MNHNS and CDR2 is SASEGT. This CDR3 is built from 12 residues. Deletions cut 3 bases from V and 2 bases from J, with 5 bases between. CDR3 sequence (DNA): TGTGCCAGCAGTGACAGAACCTACGAGCAGTACTTC. Its translation: CASSDRTYEQYF.

The table lists this clone with a count of one. The chain has TRBV27 and TRBJ2-7; no clear D gene. Trimming cost V 1 base and J 2 bases, with 15 bases left between them. Germline CDR1 MNHEY, CDR2 SMNVEV (reference sequence). This CDR3 is built from 16 residues. The CDR3 DNA reads TGTGCCAGCAGTTTATTGGGCTGGCGAGCCCCCTACGAGCAGTACTTC. It encodes CASSLLGWRAPYEQYF.

The chain is built from TRBV9 and TRBJ2-5; D perhaps matches TRBD2 (5 bases). V dropped 0 bases and J dropped 5 bases, with 17 bases sitting between them. Germline CDR1 reads SGDLS; CDR2 reads YYNGEE. The CDR3 loop spans 16 amino acids. CDR3 sequence reads: CASSVVGEGRRETQYF. In DNA form, the CDR3 reads TGTGCCAGCAGCGTAGTAGGCGAGGGCCGGAGGGAGACCCAGTACTTC. Combining the CDR3 with reference TRBV9 and TRBJ2-5 gives the whole variable domain DSGVTQTPKHLITATGQRVTLRCSPRSGDLSVYWYQQSLDQGLQFLIQYYNGEERAKGNILERFSAQQFPDLHSELNLSSLELGDSALYFCASSVVGEGRRETQYFGPGTRLLVL.

Comment on this clone: The same CDR3 can be traced to other DNA sequences in this sample. This chain joins TRBV7-3 and TRBJ2-3; 7 bases line up with TRBD1. The CDR3 consists of 15 residues. The V gene's germline CDR1 is SGHTA and CDR2 FQGTGA. Trimming removed 1 base from V and 3 bases from J; junction bases left unmatched: 4. CDR3 in DNA: TGTGCCAGCAGCTTAAAGGCAGGGGGTACAGATACGCAGTATTTT. This gives the protein CASSLKAGGTDTQYF. Together with reference TRBV7-3 and TRBJ2-3, the CDR3 gives the full variable domain: GAGVSQTPSNKVTEKGKYVELRCDPISGHTALYWYRQSLGQGPEFLIYFQGTGAADDSGLPNDRFFAVRPEGSVSTLKIQRTERGDSAVYLCASSLKAGGTDTQYFGPGTRLTVL.

The chain employs TRBV5-4 and TRBJ1-2, with a tentative D call TRBD1 (6 bases). The CDR3 spans 15 residues. Trimming shortened V by 4 bases and J by 0 bases, and 13 bases separated the two germline ends. Per germline, CDR1 SGHNT and CDR2 YYREEE (reference sequence). The CDR3 DNA reads TGTGCCAGCAGCCCCAGGGGAACCCCTAACTATGGCTACACCTTC. Translated, it gives CASSPRGTPNYGYTF.

The chain carries TRBV18 and TRBJ1-2; D unresolved. The CDR3 runs 15 residues. The germline V gene encodes CDR1 KGHSH and CDR2 LQKENI. V was pared by 8 bases and J by 8 bases, with 24 bases between. Here the CDR3 DNA reads TGTGCCAGCCTTTCAAGAGGAGGGCCGGCTATCGGCTACACCTTC. Encoded protein: CASLSRGGPAIGYTF.

This clone was counted only a few times. The chain uses TRBV3-1 (or the pseudogene TRBV3-2) and TRBJ2-6; 7 bases are shared with TRBD1. The CDR3 has 17 amino acids. Germline V gene sequence: CDR1 LGHDT, CDR2 YNNKEL (reference sequence). The V gene end was trimmed by 1 base and the J gene end by 0 bases; junction bases not matched to a gene: 3. The CDR3: CASSQGDSSSGANVLTF. CDR3 nucleotides: TGTGCCAGCAGCCAAGGGGACAGCAGCTCTGGGGCCAACGTCCTGACTTTC.

This chain connects TRBV9 to TRBJ2-3; 7 bases match TRBD1. The germline CDR1 and CDR2 sequences are SGDLS and YYNGEE. V lost 4 bases, J lost 2 bases, and 10 bases stayed unmatched. This CDR3 spans 16 amino acids. The CDR3 reads CASSLGTEDFTDTQYF. In DNA, the CDR3 is TGTGCCAGCAGCCTTGGGACAGAAGATTTCACAGATACGCAGTATTTT.

A note on this clone: A much larger clone lies one base from this, so it may be a read error. The V gene is TRBV5-6, the J gene TRBJ1-1; D not certain. CDR3 size: 11 residues. V was clipped by 0 bases and J by 8 bases, with 5 bases between them. The germline V gene has CDR1 SGHDT and CDR2 YYEEEE. For the CDR3, the DNA is TGTGCCAGCAGCTTGGGCAGAGAAGCTTTCTTT. This sequence encodes CASSLGREAFF.

This clone was seen a handful of times. The chain carries TRBV11-1 and TRBJ2-3; 8 nucleotides line up with TRBD1. Germline values: CDR1 SGHAT, CDR2 FQDESV (reference sequence). This CDR3 has 15 residues. The ends lost 5 bases at V and 2 bases at J; junction bases unmatched: 6. The CDR3 DNA follows: TGTGCCAGCAGCGAGACAGGGGCCCCCACAGATACGCAGTATTTT. Translating it yields CASSETGAPTDTQYF.

V usage is TRBV21-1 and J usage is TRBJ2-1; the table's D call TRBD1 went unverified against the DNA. TRBV21-1 constitutes a pseudogene. CDR3 length equals 14 residues. As DNA, the CDR3 is TGTGCCAGCAGCAACCGGGACAGAAACAATGAGCAGTTCTTC. It codes for CASSNRDRNNEQFF.